The subject of this entry is one T cell receptor (beta chain). Its antigen is as yet unknown. Time point noted: week 5, during vaccination. In every dose of vaccine, 300 ug of mutant IDH1 20-mer peptide was given alongside topical imiquimod. The record originates from a study of a mutant IDH1 vaccine in newly diagnosed glioma. As for the study in general: Patients were pretreated with radiotherapy, temozolomide, or both, mostly both.

V lost 2 bases and J 5 bases, leaving 13 bases between the germline ends. Looked up from germline, CDR1 is KGHSH and CDR2 is LQKENI. This CDR3 is built from 15 residues. Method: immunoSEQ multiplex PCR; TCRdb's copy keeps in-frame clones and lacks some. The data show approximately 60,000 clones, with about nine tenths seen just once and about 4.2% held by the top ten. V gene TRBV18 combines with J gene TRBJ1-5; no clear D. The starting material was PBMCs, obtained from a glioma patient whose treatment included an IDH1 peptide vaccine. The sequence came from a woman between 40 and 50 years old with glioma. The CDR3 nucleotides are TGTGCCAGCTCACCATATCTGGGTGTGGATCAGCCCCAGCATTTT. This codes for CASSPYLGVDQPQHF.